The present TCR beta chain was sequenced within a study of T cells in Graves' hyperthyroidism and ophthalmopathy (dated by TCRdb to the late 2010s). For the wider study: Peripheral blood was collected at initial diagnosis, before any treatment. The paper describes TCR Vbeta CDR3 sequencing of 140 or so peripheral blood samples, made up of under 50 ophthalmopathy patients, 70 to 75 hyperthyroidism patients and 17 progressor patients. The roughly 100 discovery patients were divided at random into training and test sets in a 7:3 ratio. Prospective prediction of ophthalmopathy was tested in an independent validation cohort of 18 to 20 hyperthyroidism patients and around 16 patients who later progressed to ophthalmopathy. Thyroid tissue and blood T-cell repertoires from six Graves' hyperthyroidism patients were also compared in the study. To identify TCR V-J signatures that set the groups apart, the researchers used a discovery cohort of 90 to 100 patients, made up of approximately 43 with Graves' ophthalmopathy and about 60 with stable Graves' hyperthyroidism. After sampling, hyperthyroidism patients received methimazole starting at 30 mg daily, and ophthalmopathy patients received high-dose intravenous methylprednisolone.

This clonotype was found a few times. It has no known antigen specificity. No per-base quality is available; no much larger clone lies one base away. Spanning cysteine to phenylalanine, the CDR3 consists of 18 amino acids. Here the CDR3 DNA is all that survives: 54 bases in frame from base 1. The trim is 0 bases for V and 0 bases for J, with a gap of 15 bases between the germline ends. CDR1 is given as SGHNT and CDR2 as YENEEA, both from the germline V gene. Graves' hyperthyroidism was defined as stable when no progression to ophthalmopathy occurred over 18 months of follow-up. Hyperthyroidism patients were newly diagnosed, with disease duration under 2 months, and aged 18 to 65 years. Exclusion was applied to patients with uncontrolled infections, other autoimmune diseases, pregnancy or lactation. Clinical symptoms, serum thyroxine and TRAb, thyroid ultrasound, and orbital computed tomography formed the basis for the diagnoses. PBMCs were separated from under 11 ml of fresh peripheral blood using Ficoll-Paque density gradient centrifugation. Total RNA was extracted using Trizol reagent, and RNA quality was assessed on an Agilent 2100 Bioanalyzer.

The TCR beta CDR3 regions were amplified from the RNA transcripts. The TCR CDR3 was subjected to a first round of RT-PCR using the HTBI primer set and the Qiagen OneStep RT-PCR kit. Libraries were constructed in a second round of multiplex PCR, after which size selection and purification were carried out. Libraries were sequenced paired-end with 100 bp reads on an Illumina HiSeq2000. The authors' analysis ran thus. SOAPnuke was used to process the raw data, removing reads that contained adapters or uncalled bases, had a mean Phred below 15, or lacked an exact match to the constant primer or identifier. COPE v1.2.5 was used to merge high-quality paired reads, and clonotypes were defined as unique nucleotide sequences. MiTCR v1.1 was used to align the clonotypes against IMGT TRBV, TRBD and TRBJ reference segments. The analysis was restricted to V-J combinations with a frequency above 0.0001, which together covered 99.2% of the repertoires. The TCS score was defined as F50 (clonal expansion) divided by E x V (chaos), with BLOSUM62-based TCRdist calculated between CDR3 peptides within each V-J. Welch's t-statistics and random forest reduced around 510 V-J features to 10 to 15, which were used in a naive Bayes classifier (R e1071). TCRdb reran the public reads through fastp at Q25 and MiXCR, keeping productive beta chains. CDR3 protein sequences are deduplicated, and each keeps its most common genes and DNA. TCRdb's processing, not the study's, gives the V and J calls here. This sample lists hundreds of thousands of distinct CDR3 sequences; 20% to 30% were detected once. The top ten hold over 70% of the sample.

What the research found in general, with its limitations: A 13 V-J signature model separated ophthalmopathy from stable hyperthyroidism, with approximately 87% sensitivity and 81% to 83% specificity in cross-validation and 80%/75% in testing. Sample size was not statistically predetermined, and blinding of investigators to group allocation was not performed. Most expanded thyroid clonotypes (frequency above 0.001) were also detected in blood, suggesting blood repertoires may reflect thyroid immune responses. During validation, the model predicted progression to ophthalmopathy a median of around six months ahead of onset, with more than 60% sensitivity and about 75% specificity.

The receptor's source is a man aged 45-60 years with Graves' hyperthyroidism. The rearrangement joined TRBV11-3 to TRBJ2-1, with the D gene not confidently named. The sequencing sample was made of blood. In nucleotides, the sequence is TGTGCCAGCAGCTTAGATCCTCCGGGTGGCAGCTCCTACAATGAGCAGTTCTTC. It translates as CASSLDPPGGSSYNEQFF.